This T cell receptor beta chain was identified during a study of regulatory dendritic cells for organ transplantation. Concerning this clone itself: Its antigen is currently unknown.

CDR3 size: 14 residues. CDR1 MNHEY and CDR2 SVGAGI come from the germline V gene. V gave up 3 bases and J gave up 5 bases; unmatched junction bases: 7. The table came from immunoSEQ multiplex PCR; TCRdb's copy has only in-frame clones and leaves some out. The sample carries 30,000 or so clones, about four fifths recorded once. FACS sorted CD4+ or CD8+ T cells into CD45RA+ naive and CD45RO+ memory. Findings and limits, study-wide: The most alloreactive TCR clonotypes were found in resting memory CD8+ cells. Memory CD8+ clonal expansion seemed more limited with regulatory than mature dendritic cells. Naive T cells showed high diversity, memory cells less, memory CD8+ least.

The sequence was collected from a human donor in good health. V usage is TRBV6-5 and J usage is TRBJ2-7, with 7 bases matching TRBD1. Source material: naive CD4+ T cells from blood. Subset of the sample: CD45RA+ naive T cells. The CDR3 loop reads CASSYRGRIDEQYF. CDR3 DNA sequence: TGTGCCAGCAGTTATAGGGGGCGCATCGACGAGCAGTACTTC.